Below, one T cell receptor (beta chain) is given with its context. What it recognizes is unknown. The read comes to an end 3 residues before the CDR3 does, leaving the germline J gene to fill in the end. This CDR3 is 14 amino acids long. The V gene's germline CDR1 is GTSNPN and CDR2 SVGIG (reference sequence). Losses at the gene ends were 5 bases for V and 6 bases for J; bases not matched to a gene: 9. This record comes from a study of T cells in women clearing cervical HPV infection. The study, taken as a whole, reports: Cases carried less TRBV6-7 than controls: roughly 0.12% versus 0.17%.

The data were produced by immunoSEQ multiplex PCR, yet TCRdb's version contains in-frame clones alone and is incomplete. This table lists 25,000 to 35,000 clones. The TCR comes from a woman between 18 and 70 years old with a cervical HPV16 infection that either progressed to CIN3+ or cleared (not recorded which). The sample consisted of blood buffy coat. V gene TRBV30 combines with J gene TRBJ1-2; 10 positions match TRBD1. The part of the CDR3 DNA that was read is TGTGCCTGGGAGGACAGGGGGGTTTCGAATGGC. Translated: CAWEDRGVSNG. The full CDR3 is CAWEDRGVSNGYTF. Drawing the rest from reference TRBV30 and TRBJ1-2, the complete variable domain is SQTIHQWPATLVQPVGSPLSLECTVEGTSNPNLYWYRQAAGRGLQLLFYSVGIGQISSEVPQNLSASRPQDRQFILSSKKLLLSDSGFYLCAWEDRGVSNGYTFGSGTRLTVV.